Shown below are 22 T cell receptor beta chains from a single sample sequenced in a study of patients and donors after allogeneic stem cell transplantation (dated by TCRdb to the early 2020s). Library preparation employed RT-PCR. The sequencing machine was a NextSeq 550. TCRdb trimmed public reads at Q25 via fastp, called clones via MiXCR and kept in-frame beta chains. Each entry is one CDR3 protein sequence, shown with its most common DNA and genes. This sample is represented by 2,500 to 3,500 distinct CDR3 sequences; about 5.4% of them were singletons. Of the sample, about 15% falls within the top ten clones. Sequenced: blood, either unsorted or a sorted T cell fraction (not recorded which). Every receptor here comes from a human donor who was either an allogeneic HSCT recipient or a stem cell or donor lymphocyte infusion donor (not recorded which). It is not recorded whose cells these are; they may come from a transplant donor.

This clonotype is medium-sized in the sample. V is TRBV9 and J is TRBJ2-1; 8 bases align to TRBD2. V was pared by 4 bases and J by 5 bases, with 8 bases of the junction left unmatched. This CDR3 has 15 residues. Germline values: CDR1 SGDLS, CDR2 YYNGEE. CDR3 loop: CASSRSGSGNNEQFF. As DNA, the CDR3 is TGTGCCAGCAGCCGCAGCGGGAGTGGAAACAATGAGCAGTTCTTC. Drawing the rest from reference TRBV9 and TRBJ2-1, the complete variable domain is DSGVTQTPKHLITATGQRVTLRCSPRSGDLSVYWYQQSLDQGLQFLIQYYNGEERAKGNILERFSAQQFPDLHSELNLSSLELGDSALYFCASSRSGSGNNEQFFGPGTRLTVL.

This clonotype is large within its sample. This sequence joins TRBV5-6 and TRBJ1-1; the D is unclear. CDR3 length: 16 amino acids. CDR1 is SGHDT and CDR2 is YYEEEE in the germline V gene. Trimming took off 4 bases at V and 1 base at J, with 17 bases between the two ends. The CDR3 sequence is CASSPGPGVRNTEAFF. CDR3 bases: TGTGCCAGCAGCCCTGGGCCCGGGGTAAGGAACACTGAAGCTTTCTTT. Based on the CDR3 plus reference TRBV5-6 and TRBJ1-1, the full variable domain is DAGVTQSPTHLIKTRGQQVTLRCSPKSGHDTVSWYQQALGQGPQFIFQYYEEEERQRGNFPDRFSGHQFPNYSSELNVNALLLGDSALYLCASSPGPGVRNTEAFFGQGTRLTVV.

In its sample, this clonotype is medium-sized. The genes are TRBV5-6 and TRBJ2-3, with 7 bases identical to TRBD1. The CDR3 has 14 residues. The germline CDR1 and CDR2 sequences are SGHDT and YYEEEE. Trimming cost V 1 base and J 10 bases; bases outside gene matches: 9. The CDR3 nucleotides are TGTGCCAGCAGCTTGTGGCCGCCAGGGGGATCGCAGTATTTT. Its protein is CASSLWPPGGSQYF.

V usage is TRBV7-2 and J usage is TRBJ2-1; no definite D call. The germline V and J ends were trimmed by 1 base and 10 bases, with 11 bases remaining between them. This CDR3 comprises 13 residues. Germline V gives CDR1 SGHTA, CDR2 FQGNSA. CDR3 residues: CASSLVSTEEQFF. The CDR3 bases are TGTGCCAGCAGCTTAGTGTCGACGGAGGAGCAGTTCTTC.

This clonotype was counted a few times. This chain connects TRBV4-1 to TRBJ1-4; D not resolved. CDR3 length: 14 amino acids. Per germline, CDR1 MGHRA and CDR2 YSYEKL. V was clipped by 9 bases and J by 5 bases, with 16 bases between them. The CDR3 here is CASRDRGNNEKLFF. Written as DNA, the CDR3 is TGCGCCAGTCGCGATAGAGGGAACAATGAAAAACTGTTTTTT.

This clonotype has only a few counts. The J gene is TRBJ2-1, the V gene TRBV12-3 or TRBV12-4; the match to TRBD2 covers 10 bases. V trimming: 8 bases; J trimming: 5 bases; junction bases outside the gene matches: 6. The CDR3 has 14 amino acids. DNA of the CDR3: TGTGCCAGCGTGACTAGCGGGCCTAACAATGAGCAGTTCTTC. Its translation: CASVTSGPNNEQFF.

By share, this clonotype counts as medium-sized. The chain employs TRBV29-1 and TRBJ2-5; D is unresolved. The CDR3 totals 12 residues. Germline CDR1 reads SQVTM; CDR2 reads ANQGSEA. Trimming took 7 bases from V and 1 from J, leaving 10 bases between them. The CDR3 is CSAGATQETQYF. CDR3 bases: TGCAGCGCCGGAGCGACCCAAGAGACCCAGTACTTC.

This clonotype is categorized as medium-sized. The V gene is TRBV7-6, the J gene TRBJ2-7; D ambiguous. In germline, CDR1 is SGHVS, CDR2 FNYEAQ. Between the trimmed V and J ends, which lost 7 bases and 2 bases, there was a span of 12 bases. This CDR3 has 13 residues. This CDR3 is CASTPGPTYEQYF. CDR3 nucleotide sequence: TGTGCCAGCACCCCCGGGCCCACCTACGAGCAGTACTTC.

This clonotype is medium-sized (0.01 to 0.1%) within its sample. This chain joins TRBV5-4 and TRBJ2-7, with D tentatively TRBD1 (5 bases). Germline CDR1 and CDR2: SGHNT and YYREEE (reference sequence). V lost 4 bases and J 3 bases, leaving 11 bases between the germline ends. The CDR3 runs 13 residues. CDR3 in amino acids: CASSENRYYEQYF. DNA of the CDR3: TGTGCCAGCAGCGAGAACAGGTACTACGAGCAGTACTTC.

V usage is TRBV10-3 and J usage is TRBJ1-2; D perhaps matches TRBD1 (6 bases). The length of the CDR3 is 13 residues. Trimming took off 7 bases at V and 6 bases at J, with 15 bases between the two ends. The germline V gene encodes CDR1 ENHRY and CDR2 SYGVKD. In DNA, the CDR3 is TGTGCCATCAAGGAAGCAGGGGTGAATGGCTACACCTTC. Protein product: CAIKEAGVNGYTF.

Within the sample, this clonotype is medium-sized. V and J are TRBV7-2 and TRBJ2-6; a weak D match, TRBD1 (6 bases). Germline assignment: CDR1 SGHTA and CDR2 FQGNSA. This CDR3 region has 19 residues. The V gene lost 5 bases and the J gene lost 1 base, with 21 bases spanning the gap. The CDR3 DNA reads TGTGCCAGCAGCCCACGTGGACAGATTCAAGGATCTGGGGCCAACGTCCTGACTTTC. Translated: CASSPRGQIQGSGANVLTF.

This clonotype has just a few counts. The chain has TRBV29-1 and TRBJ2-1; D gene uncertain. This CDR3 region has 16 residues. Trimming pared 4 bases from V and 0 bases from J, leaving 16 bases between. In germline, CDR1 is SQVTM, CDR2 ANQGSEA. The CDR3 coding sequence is TGCAGCGTTGGTTCGGTAGCAAGCCTCTCCTACAATGAGCAGTTCTTC. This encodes CSVGSVASLSYNEQFF.

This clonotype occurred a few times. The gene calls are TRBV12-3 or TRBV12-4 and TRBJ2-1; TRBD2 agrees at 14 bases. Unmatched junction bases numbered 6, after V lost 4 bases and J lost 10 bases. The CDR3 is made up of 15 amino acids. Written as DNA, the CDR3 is TGTGCCAGCAGTTCTTGGACTAGCGGGAGGACGGAGCAGTTCTTC. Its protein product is CASSSWTSGRTEQFF.

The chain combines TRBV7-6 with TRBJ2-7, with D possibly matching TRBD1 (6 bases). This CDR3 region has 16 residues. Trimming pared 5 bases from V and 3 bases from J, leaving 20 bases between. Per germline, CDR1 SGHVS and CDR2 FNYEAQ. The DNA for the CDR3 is TGTGCCAGCAGCCCACTTTGGGGGCTAGCCCGCTACGAGCAGTACTTC. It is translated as CASSPLWGLARYEQYF.

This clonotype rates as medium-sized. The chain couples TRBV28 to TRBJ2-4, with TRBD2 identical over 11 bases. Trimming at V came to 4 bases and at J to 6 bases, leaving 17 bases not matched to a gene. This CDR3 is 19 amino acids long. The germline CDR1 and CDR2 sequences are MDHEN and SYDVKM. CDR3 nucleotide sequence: TGTGCCAGCAGTTCCCCTTTAGCGGGAGGGCGCCAAGGCCTAAACATTCAGTACTTC. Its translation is CASSSPLAGGRQGLNIQYF.

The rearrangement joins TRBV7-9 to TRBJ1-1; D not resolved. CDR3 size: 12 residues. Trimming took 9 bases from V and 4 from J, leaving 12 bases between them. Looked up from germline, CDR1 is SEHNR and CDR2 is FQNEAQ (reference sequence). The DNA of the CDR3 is TGTGCCAGTATCTATGGACCCACTGAAGCTTTCTTT. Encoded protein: CASIYGPTEAFF.

The CDR3 DNA follows: TGTGCCAGCAGTTATACTAGCGGGAGAAGCGAGCAGTACTTC. Protein sequence: CASSYTSGRSEQYF. This chain connects TRBV6-5 to TRBJ2-7; 11 nucleotides match TRBD2. Germline CDR1 and CDR2: MNHEY and SVGAGI. The CDR3 is made up of 14 amino acids. V lost 3 bases, J lost 6 bases, and 4 bases stayed unmatched.

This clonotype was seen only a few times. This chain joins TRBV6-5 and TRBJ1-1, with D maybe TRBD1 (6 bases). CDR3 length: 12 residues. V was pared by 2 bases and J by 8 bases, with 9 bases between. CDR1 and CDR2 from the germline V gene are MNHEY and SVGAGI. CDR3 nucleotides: TGTGCCAGCAGTTACCGGGGGCGAGAAGCTTTCTTT. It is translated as CASSYRGREAFF.

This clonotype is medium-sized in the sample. CDR3 DNA: TGTGCCAGCAGCTTAGACAGAACCTACGAGCAGTACTTC. Translating gives CASSLDRTYEQYF. This chain connects TRBV7-8 to TRBJ2-7; D is uncertain. V shed 1 base and J shed 2 bases, with 6 bases lying between them. The germline V gene has CDR1 SGHVS and CDR2 FQNEAQ. The CDR3 totals 13 residues.

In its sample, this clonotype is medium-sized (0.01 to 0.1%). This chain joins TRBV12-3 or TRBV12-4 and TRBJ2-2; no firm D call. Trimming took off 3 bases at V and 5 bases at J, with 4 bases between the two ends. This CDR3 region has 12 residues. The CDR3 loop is CASSFGTGELFF. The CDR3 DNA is TGTGCCAGCAGTTTTGGGACCGGGGAGCTGTTTTTT.

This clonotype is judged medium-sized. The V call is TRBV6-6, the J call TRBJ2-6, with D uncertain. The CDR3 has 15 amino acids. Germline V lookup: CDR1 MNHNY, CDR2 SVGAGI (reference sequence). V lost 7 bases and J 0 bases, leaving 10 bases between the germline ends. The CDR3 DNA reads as TGTGCCAGCAACTCTTGGCCCTCTGGGGCCAACGTCCTGACTTTC. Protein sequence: CASNSWPSGANVLTF.

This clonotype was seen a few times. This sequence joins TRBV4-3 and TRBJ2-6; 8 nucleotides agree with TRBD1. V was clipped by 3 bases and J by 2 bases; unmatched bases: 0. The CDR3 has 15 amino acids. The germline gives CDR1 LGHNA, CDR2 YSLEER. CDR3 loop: CASSHRGPGANVLTF. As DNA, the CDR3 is TGCGCCAGCAGCCACAGGGGGCCTGGGGCCAACGTCCTGACTTTC.